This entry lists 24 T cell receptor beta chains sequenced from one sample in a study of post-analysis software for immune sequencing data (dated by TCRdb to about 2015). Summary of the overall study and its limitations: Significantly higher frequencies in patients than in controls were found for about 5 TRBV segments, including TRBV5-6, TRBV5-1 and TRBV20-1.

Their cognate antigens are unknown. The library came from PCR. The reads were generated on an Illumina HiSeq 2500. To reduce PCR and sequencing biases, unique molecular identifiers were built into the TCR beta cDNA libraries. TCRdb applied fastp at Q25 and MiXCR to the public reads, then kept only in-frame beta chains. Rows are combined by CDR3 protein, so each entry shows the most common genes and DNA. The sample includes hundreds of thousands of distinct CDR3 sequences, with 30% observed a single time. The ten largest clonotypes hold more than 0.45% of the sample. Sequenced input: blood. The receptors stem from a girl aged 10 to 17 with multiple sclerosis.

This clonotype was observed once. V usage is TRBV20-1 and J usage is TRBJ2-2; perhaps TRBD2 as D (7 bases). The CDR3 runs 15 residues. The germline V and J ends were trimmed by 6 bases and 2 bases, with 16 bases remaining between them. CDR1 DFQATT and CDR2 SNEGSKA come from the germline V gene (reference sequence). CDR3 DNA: TGCAGTGCCCACAACCGGGGGGCAAACACCGGGGAGCTGTTTTTT. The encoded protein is CSAHNRGANTGELFF.

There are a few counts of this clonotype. The CDR3 region is CASTRTRGNEQFF. Written as DNA, the CDR3 is TGTGCCAGCACCCGGACTAGAGGCAATGAGCAGTTCTTC. The rearrangement uses TRBV6-2 or TRBV6-3 and TRBJ2-1; 7 nucleotides line up with TRBD2. The CDR3 is made up of 13 amino acids. The V segment lost 7 bases and the J segment 6 bases; nucleotides outside the gene matches: 6. Germline V gene sequence: CDR1 MNHEY, CDR2 SVGEGT.

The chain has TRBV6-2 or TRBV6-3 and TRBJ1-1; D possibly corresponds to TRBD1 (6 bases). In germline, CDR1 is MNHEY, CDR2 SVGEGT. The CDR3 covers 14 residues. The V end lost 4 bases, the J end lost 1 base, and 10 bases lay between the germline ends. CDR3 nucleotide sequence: TGTGCCAGCAGTTCAGACAGGCGGAACACTGAAGCTTTCTTT. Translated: CASSSDRRNTEAFF.

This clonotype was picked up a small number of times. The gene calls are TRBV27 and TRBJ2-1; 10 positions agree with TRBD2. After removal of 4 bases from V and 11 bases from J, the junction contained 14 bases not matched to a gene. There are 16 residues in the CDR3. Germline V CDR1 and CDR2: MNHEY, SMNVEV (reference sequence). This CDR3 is CASSSSGGATLRKQFF. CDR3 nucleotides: TGTGCCAGCAGTTCTAGCGGGGGAGCTACACTTAGGAAGCAGTTCTTC.

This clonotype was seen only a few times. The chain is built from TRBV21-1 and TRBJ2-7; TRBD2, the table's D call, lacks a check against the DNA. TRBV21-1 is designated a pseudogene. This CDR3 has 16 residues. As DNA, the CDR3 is TGTGCCAGCAGCAAATCTCCTAGCGGGAGGGCTTACGAGCAGTACTTC. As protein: CASSKSPSGRAYEQYF.

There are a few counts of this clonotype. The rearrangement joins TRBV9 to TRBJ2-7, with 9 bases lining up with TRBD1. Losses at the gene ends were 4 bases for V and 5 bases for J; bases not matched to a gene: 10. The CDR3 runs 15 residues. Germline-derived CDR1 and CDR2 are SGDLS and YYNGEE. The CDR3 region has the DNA TGTGCCAGCAGCCCCCGGGACAGGGTTCTCCACGAGCAGTACTTC. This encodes CASSPRDRVLHEQYF.

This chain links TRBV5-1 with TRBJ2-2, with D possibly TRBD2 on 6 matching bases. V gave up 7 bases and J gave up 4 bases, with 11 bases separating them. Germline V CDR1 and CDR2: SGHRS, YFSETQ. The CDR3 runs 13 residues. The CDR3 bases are TGCGCCAGCCGACTAGAGTCCACCGGGGAGCTGTTTTTT. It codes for CASRLESTGELFF.

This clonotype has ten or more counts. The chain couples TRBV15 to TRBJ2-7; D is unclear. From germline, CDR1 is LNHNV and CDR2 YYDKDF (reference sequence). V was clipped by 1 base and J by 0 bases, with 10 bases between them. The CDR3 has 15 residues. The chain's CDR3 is CATSRGRSPSYEQYF. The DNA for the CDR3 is TGTGCCACCAGCAGAGGACGGTCCCCCTCCTACGAGCAGTACTTC. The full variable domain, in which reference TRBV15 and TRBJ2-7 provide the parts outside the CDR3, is DAMVIQNPRYQVTQFGKPVTLSCSQTLNHNVMYWYQQKSSQAPKLLFHYYDKDFNNEADTPDNFQSRRPNTSFCFLDIRSPGLGDTAMYLCATSRGRSPSYEQYFGPGTRLTVT.

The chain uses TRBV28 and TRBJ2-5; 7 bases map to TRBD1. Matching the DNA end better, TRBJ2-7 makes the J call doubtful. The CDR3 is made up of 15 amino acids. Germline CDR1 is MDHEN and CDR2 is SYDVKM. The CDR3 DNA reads TGTGCCAGCAGTCTCGGACAGGCCTTAGGGGACGAGCAGTACTTC. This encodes CASSLGQALGDEQYF.

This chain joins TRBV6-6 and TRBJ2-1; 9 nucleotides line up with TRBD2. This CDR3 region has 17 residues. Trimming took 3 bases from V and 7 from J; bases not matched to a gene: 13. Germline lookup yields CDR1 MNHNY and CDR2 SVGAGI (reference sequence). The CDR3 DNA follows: TGTGCCAGCAGTTATCCCGGACCAGCGGGAGGAGGAAATGAGCAGTTCTTC. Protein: CASSYPGPAGGGNEQFF.

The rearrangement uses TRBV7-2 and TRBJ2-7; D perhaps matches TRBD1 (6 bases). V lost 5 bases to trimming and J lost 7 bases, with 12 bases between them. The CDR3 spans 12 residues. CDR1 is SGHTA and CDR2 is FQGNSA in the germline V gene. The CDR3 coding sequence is TGTGCCAGCAGCAGGAGGACAGCTGAGCAGTACTTC. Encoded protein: CASSRRTAEQYF.

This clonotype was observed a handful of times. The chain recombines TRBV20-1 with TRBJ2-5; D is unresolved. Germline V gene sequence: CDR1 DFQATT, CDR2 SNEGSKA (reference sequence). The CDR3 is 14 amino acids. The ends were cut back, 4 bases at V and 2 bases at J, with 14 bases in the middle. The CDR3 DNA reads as TGCAGTGCTAAGGACCGTCGCCGTCAAGAGACCCAGTACTTC. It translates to CSAKDRRRQETQYF.

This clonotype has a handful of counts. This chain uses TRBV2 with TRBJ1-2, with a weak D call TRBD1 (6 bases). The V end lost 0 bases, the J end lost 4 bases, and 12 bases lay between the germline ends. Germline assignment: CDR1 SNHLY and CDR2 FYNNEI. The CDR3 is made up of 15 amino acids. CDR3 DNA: TGTGCCAGCAGTGAAGCGCTTCCAGGGGTCTATGGCTACACCTTC. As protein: CASSEALPGVYGYTF.

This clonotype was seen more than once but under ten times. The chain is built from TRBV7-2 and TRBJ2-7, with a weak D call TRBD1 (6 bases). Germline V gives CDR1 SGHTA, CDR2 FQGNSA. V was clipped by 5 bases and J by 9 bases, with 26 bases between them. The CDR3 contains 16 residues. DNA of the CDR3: TGTGCCAGCAGCATAGACCGGGACATAACTACGAGTGGGCAGTACTTC. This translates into CASSIDRDITTSGQYF.

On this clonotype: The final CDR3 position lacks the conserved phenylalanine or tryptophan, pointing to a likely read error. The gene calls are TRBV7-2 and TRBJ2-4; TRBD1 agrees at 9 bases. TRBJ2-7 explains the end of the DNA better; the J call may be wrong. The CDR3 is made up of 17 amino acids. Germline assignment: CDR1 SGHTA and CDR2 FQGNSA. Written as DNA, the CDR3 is TGTGCCAGCACCTCGGTGAGGTGGGGACAGGGACCCTACGAGCAGTACTGC. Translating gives CASTSVRWGQGPYEQYC.

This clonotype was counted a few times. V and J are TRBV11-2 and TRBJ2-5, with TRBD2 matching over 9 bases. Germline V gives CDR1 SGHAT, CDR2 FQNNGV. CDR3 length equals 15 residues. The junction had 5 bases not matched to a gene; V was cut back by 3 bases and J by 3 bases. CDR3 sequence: CASSFLAGREETQYF. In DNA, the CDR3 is TGTGCCAGCAGCTTCCTAGCGGGGCGGGAAGAGACCCAGTACTTC. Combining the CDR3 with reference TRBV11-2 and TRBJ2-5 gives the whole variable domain EAGVAQSPRYKIIEKRQSVAFWCNPISGHATLYWYQQILGQGPKLLIQFQNNGVVDDSQLPKDRFSAERLKGVDSTLKIQPAKLEDSAVYLCASSFLAGREETQYFGPGTRLLVL.

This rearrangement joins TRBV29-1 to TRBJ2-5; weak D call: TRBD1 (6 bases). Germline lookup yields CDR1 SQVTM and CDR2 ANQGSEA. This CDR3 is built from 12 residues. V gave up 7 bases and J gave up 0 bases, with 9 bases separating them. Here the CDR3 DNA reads TGCAGCGGGTACAGGGACCAAGAGACCCAGTACTTC. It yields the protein CSGYRDQETQYF.

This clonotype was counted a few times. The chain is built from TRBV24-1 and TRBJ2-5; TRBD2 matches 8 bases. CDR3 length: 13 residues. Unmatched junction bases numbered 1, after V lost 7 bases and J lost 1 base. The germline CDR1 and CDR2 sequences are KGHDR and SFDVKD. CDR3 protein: CATSGTSQETQYF. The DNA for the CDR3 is TGTGCCACCAGCGGGACTAGCCAAGAGACCCAGTACTTC.

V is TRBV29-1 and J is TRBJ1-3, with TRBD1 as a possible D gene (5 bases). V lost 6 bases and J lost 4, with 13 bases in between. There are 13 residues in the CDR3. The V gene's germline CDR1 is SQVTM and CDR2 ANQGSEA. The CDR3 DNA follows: TGCAGCGTGGGGACCTCGACGGGAAACACCATATATTTT. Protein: CSVGTSTGNTIYF. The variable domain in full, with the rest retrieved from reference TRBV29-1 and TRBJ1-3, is SAVISQKPSRDICQRGTSLTIQCQVDSQVTMMFWYRQQPGQSLTLIATANQGSEATYESGFVIDKFPISRPNLTFSTLTVSNMSPEDSSIYLCSVGTSTGNTIYFGEGSWLTVV.

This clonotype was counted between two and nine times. The CDR3 DNA reads TGCGCCAGCAGCCCCGAATTAGGACAGGGGGGCGAGACCCAGTACTTC. Translation: CASSPELGQGGETQYF. The rearrangement links TRBV5-1 to TRBJ2-5, with 10 nucleotides matching TRBD1. Losses at the gene ends were 4 bases for V and 5 bases for J; bases not matched to a gene: 11. This CDR3 is 16 amino acids long. In germline, CDR1 is SGHRS, CDR2 YFSETQ.

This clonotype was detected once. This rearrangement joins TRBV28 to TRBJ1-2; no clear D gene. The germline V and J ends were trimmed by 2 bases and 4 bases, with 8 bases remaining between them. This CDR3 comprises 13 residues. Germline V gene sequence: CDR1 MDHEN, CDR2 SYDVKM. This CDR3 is CASSLANSYGYTF. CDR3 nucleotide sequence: TGTGCCAGCAGTTTAGCGAACAGCTATGGCTACACCTTC.

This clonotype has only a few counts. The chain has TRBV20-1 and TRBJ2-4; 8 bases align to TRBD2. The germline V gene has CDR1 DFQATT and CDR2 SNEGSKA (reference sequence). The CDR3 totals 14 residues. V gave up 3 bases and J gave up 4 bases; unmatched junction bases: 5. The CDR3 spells CSARTGGGKNIQYF. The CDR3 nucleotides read TGCAGTGCTAGGACGGGCGGGGGGAAAAACATTCAGTACTTC.

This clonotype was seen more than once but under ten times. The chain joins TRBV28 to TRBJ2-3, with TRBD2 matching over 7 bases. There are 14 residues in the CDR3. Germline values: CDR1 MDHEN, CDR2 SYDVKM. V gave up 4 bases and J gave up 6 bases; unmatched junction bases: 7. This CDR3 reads CASSSLAEEDTQYF. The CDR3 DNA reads TGTGCCAGCAGTTCCCTAGCGGAGGAGGATACGCAGTATTTT.

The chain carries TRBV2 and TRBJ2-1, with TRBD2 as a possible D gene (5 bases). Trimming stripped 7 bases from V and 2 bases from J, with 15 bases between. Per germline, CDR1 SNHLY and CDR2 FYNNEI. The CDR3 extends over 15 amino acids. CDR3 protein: CASKTLATPYNEQFF. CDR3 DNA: TGTGCCAGCAAGACCTTAGCGACCCCCTACAATGAGCAGTTCTTC. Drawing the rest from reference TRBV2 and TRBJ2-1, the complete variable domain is EPEVTQTPSHQVTQMGQEVILRCVPISNHLYFYWYRQILGQKVEFLVSFYNNEISEKSEIFDDQFSVERPDGSNFTLKIRSTKLEDSAMYFCASKTLATPYNEQFFGPGTRLTVL.